The 27 T cell receptor beta chains in this list originate from one sample, sequenced in a study of beta chain features in type 1 diabetes (dated by TCRdb to between 2017 and 2018). Summary of the overall study and its limitations: A moderate but significant shortening of TCRB CDR3 length was observed in type 1 diabetes patients in all four CD4+ subsets.

The library was generated by the immunoSEQ multiplex PCR assay. All of the isolated RNA was reverse transcribed with the High Capacity cDNA Reverse Transcription Kit, so expressed TCRB transcripts were sequenced. The clones in this table, taken by TCRdb from immuneACCESS, are in-frame only. Not every clone is retained; where verified, under half of the shortfall comes from an unresolved V gene, and the cause of the rest is unknown. In all, the sample holds 500,000 to 850,000 clones, and over 13% of those were seen once. The ten largest clones represent just under 0.04% of the sample. Their recognized antigens are unknown. Sequencing used naive CD4+ T cells from blood. The cell subset or site label here, explained by the study, means: true naive CD4+ T cells. The origin of the receptors is a man younger than 35 with type 1 diabetes.

The V and J genes are TRBV4-1 and TRBJ2-7; D ambiguous. This CDR3 has 14 residues. In germline, CDR1 is MGHRA, CDR2 YSYEKL. Trimming left V 3 bases short and J 2 bases short, with 11 bases between. CDR3 region: CASSHIGKAYEQYF. The CDR3 bases are TGCGCCAGCAGCCATATTGGGAAGGCCTACGAGCAGTACTTC.

This clone has a handful of counts. The gene calls are TRBV5-6 and TRBJ2-3; D is possibly TRBD1 (6 bases). Germline CDR1 and CDR2: SGHDT and YYEEEE. V gave up 3 bases and J gave up 5 bases, with 13 bases separating them. CDR3 length equals 14 residues. The chain's CDR3 is CASSYGQFIDTQYF. DNA of the CDR3: TGTGCCAGCAGCTACGGACAGTTCATAGATACGCAGTATTTT.

The chain carries TRBV27 and TRBJ2-1; D tentatively fits TRBD1 or TRBD2 (5 bases each). With 3 bases removed from V and 8 bases from J, the gap between germline ends came to 17 bases. This CDR3 is 15 amino acids long. The germline gives CDR1 MNHEY, CDR2 SMNVEV (reference sequence). The DNA of the CDR3 is TGTGCCAGCAGTTTGAACGGGGCCTCGTCGCATGAGCAGTTCTTC. This codes for CASSLNGASSHEQFF.

This clone was recorded a few times. V gene TRBV30 combines with J gene TRBJ1-4, with D tentatively TRBD1 (5 bases). V was trimmed by 2 bases and J by 5 bases, leaving 9 bases between them. The CDR3 sequence is 13 residues long. CDR1 GTSNPN and CDR2 SVGIG come from the germline V gene (reference sequence). DNA for the CDR3: TGTGCCTGGAGTAAACAGGAAAATGAAAAACTGTTTTTT. Its translation: CAWSKQENEKLFF.

This chain joins TRBV11-1 and TRBJ1-2, with a possible D match to TRBD1 (5 bases). Deletions cut 2 bases from V and 4 bases from J, with 11 bases between. Looked up from germline, CDR1 is SGHAT and CDR2 is FQDESV (reference sequence). The CDR3 contains 14 residues. The CDR3 loop reads CASSLTNGGYGYTF. The DNA of the CDR3 is TGTGCCAGCAGCTTAACGAACGGGGGCTATGGCTACACCTTC.

This clone was seen a handful of times. The chain has TRBV7-2 and TRBJ2-1; possible D gene TRBD1, 5 bases. This CDR3 has 16 amino acids. The germline V and J ends were trimmed by 4 bases and 4 bases, with 17 bases remaining between them. CDR1 is SGHTA, CDR2 FQGNSA, per germline. The CDR3 here is CASSSSTGSVYNEQFF. In DNA form, the CDR3 reads TGTGCCAGCAGCTCATCTACAGGTTCAGTATACAATGAGCAGTTCTTC. Drawing the rest from reference TRBV7-2 and TRBJ2-1, the complete variable domain is GAGVSQSPSNKVTEKGKDVELRCDPISGHTALYWYRQSLGQGLEFLIYFQGNSAPDKSGLPSDRFSAERTGGSVSTLTIQRTQQEDSAVYLCASSSSTGSVYNEQFFGPGTRLTVL.

The rearrangement links TRBV5-1 to TRBJ2-3; D possibly corresponds to TRBD1 (6 bases). From germline, CDR1 is SGHRS and CDR2 YFSETQ. The ends were cut back, 6 bases at V and 6 bases at J, with 17 bases in the middle. There are 14 residues in the CDR3. CDR3: CASTNPTGKDTQYF. The DNA of the CDR3 is TGCGCCAGCACAAACCCCACAGGGAAGGATACGCAGTATTTT.

This rearrangement joins TRBV5-1 to TRBJ2-2; 7 positions match TRBD1. The CDR3 spans 16 residues. In germline, CDR1 is SGHRS, CDR2 YFSETQ. V was clipped by 1 base and J by 0 bases; unmatched bases: 3. CDR3 sequence (DNA): TGCGCCAGCAGCTTGTTAGGGACAGCGAACACCGGGGAGCTGTTTTTT. Translating gives CASSLLGTANTGELFF.

This clone has a handful of counts. The genes are TRBV6-5 and TRBJ2-3, with no clear D. The CDR3 is made up of 14 amino acids. CDR1 and CDR2 (germline): MNHEY, SVGAGI. With 5 bases removed from V and 2 bases from J, the gap between germline ends came to 11 bases. The CDR3, as DNA: TGTGCCAGCAGTGCCCGTAGGGCCACAGATACGCAGTATTTT. It encodes CASSARRATDTQYF.

The table lists this clone with a few counts. This chain joins TRBV4-2 and TRBJ2-1; D is uncertain. The length of the CDR3 is 15 residues. Germline V gene lookup returns CDR1 LGHNA and CDR2 YNFKEQ. Trimming took 0 bases from V and 5 from J, leaving 11 bases between them. The CDR3 DNA is TGTGCCAGCAGCCAAGAGGGTAGGCCCAACAATGAGCAGTTCTTC. Protein sequence: CASSQEGRPNNEQFF.

The V gene is TRBV28, the J gene TRBJ1-4; no clear D. The CDR3 is 14 residues long. Between the trimmed V and J ends, which lost 9 bases and 4 bases, there was a span of 15 bases. Germline V gives CDR1 MDHEN, CDR2 SYDVKM. Here the CDR3 DNA reads TGTGCCAGTGGTACTGGGCGTATTAATGAAAAACTGTTTTTT. Translated, it gives CASGTGRINEKLFF.

This chain connects TRBV5-1 to TRBJ2-1; D uncertain. Germline V gene data show CDR1 as SGHRS and CDR2 as YFSETQ. The CDR3 contains 14 residues. V shed 6 bases and J shed 3 bases, with 13 bases lying between them. CDR3 nucleotide sequence: TGCGCCAGCATCGCAGACGTGAACTACAATGAGCAGTTCTTC. This sequence encodes CASIADVNYNEQFF.

The V call is TRBV19, the J call TRBJ2-5; D is perhaps TRBD1 or TRBD2 (5 bases each). Between the trimmed V and J ends, which lost 5 bases and 0 bases, there was a span of 16 bases. The CDR3 covers 16 residues. The V gene's germline CDR1 is LNHDA and CDR2 SQIVND (reference sequence). For the CDR3, the DNA is TGTGCCAGTAGTCCTGTGGGGACGGTAGACCAAGAGACCCAGTACTTC. Amino acids: CASSPVGTVDQETQYF.

This clone came up a few times. This chain connects TRBV11-2 to TRBJ1-3; 7 bases map to TRBD1. The CDR3 is made up of 15 amino acids. V dropped 1 base and J dropped 1; count of bases not matched to a gene: 1. Germline V CDR1 and CDR2: SGHAT, FQNNGV. The CDR3 DNA follows: TGTGCCAGCAGCTTAGCCAGGGGGTCTGGAAACACCATATATTTT. Amino acid sequence: CASSLARGSGNTIYF.

This clone was observed a few times. The gene calls are TRBV4-1 and TRBJ2-3, with 7 bases aligning to TRBD1. Per germline, CDR1 MGHRA and CDR2 YSYEKL. This CDR3 is built from 16 residues. Unmatched junction bases numbered 7, after V lost 3 bases and J lost 1 base. DNA of the CDR3: TGCGCCAGCAGCCACCTAAGACAGGGAGGCACAGATACGCAGTATTTT. It specifies CASSHLRQGGTDTQYF.

This clone was observed a few times. The chain combines TRBV30 with TRBJ2-1, with 8 bases lining up with TRBD1. The length of the CDR3 is 17 residues. Germline assignment: CDR1 GTSNPN and CDR2 SVGIG (reference sequence). After removal of 2 bases from V and 6 bases from J, the junction contained 15 bases not matched to a gene. DNA of the CDR3: TGTGCCTGGAGTCCCCGTCCCGGACAGGGAAGAGGCAATGAGCAGTTCTTC. Protein sequence: CAWSPRPGQGRGNEQFF.

The V call is TRBV7-2, the J call TRBJ2-7, with D maybe TRBD1 (5 bases). The CDR3 runs to 14 residues. V dropped 3 bases and J dropped 0 bases, with 9 bases sitting between them. CDR1 and CDR2 from the germline V gene are SGHTA and FQGNSA. The CDR3 nucleotides read TGTGCCAGCAGCTTTAGGGGTATCTCCTACGAGCAGTACTTC. It is translated as CASSFRGISYEQYF.

This chain joins TRBV2 and TRBJ1-5; possibly TRBD1 for D (6 bases). The germline CDR1 and CDR2 sequences are SNHLY and FYNNEI. The CDR3 runs to 14 residues. Trimming left V 7 bases short and J 2 bases short, with 12 bases between. In DNA form, the CDR3 reads TGTGCCAGCAAGTACAGGGAGGGCAATCAGCCCCAGCATTTT. Residues: CASKYREGNQPQHF.

The chain combines TRBV27 with TRBJ1-2; 10 positions match TRBD1. Germline lookup yields CDR1 MNHEY and CDR2 SMNVEV (reference sequence). V was clipped by 5 bases and J by 3 bases; unmatched bases: 6. This CDR3 comprises 15 residues. The CDR3 loop reads CASSPLTGGDYGYTF. The CDR3 DNA reads as TGTGCCAGCAGTCCCCTGACAGGGGGCGACTATGGCTACACCTTC.

This chain links TRBV7-9 with TRBJ2-6, with 7 bases fitting TRBD2. The CDR3 loop spans 18 amino acids. Germline CDR1 reads SEHNR; CDR2 reads FQNEAQ (reference sequence). The junction had 9 bases not matched to a gene; V was cut back by 4 bases and J by 0 bases. CDR3 residues: CASSYRRETLSGANVLTF. DNA for the CDR3: TGTGCCAGCAGCTACAGGCGGGAGACGCTCTCTGGGGCCAACGTCCTGACTTTC.

This chain joins TRBV28 and TRBJ1-2; D may be TRBD1 (5 bases). The V end was cut by 4 bases, the J end by 4 bases, with 10 bases between. Germline V gene sequence: CDR1 MDHEN, CDR2 SYDVKM. CDR3 size: 13 residues. The CDR3 loop reads CASSSAQGYGYTF. CDR3 nucleotide sequence: TGTGCCAGCAGTTCAGCCCAGGGCTATGGCTACACCTTC.

J is TRBJ2-5 and V is TRBV5-1, with TRBD2 matching 9 bases. V lost 4 bases, J lost 0 bases, and 7 bases stayed unmatched. Per the germline V gene, CDR1 is SGHRS and CDR2 is YFSETQ. The CDR3 sequence is 16 residues long. CDR3 amino acids: CASSMRGLADQETQYF. For the CDR3, the DNA is TGCGCCAGCAGCATGAGGGGACTAGCAGACCAAGAGACCCAGTACTTC.

J is TRBJ2-3 and V is TRBV4-1; TRBD1 might be the D (5 bases). The CDR3 is made up of 17 amino acids. Per the germline V gene, CDR1 is MGHRA and CDR2 is YSYEKL. Trimming took off 1 base at V and 0 bases at J, with 14 bases between the two ends. CDR3 sequence (DNA): TGCGCCAGCAGCCAAGGCGACAGATACGCTAGCACAGATACGCAGTATTTT. Residues: CASSQGDRYASTDTQYF.

This clone was counted a few times. The V gene is TRBV7-2, the J gene TRBJ2-2, with D perhaps matching TRBD2 (5 bases). The V gene lost 7 bases and the J gene lost 7 bases, with 19 bases spanning the gap. CDR1 and CDR2 from the germline V gene are SGHTA and FQGNSA. The CDR3 length is 15 residues. Here the CDR3 DNA reads TGTGCCAGCACGATAGATAGAGGGCTCGGCGGGGAGCTGTTTTTT. It yields the protein CASTIDRGLGGELFF.

The chain combines TRBV7-9 with TRBJ1-1; 7 nucleotides match TRBD1. The CDR3 has 15 residues. Unmatched junction bases numbered 3, after V lost 1 base and J lost 1 base. Germline V gene sequence: CDR1 SEHNR, CDR2 FQNEAQ (reference sequence). The CDR3 reads CASSLGDRRNTEAFF. The CDR3 coding sequence is TGTGCCAGCAGCTTAGGGGACAGAAGGAACACTGAAGCTTTCTTT.

The chain uses TRBV4-1 and TRBJ1-4; 7 bases agree with TRBD1. J lost 8 bases, V lost 0 bases, and 12 bases had no gene match. The CDR3 sequence is 17 residues long. CDR1 and CDR2 from the germline V gene are MGHRA and YSYEKL. The CDR3 DNA is TGCGCCAGCAGCCAAGATAGAGCATGGGCAGGGGGGGAAAAACTGTTTTTT. It is translated as CASSQDRAWAGGEKLFF.

The genes are TRBV5-6 and TRBJ2-5; D gene uncertain. The CDR3 runs 11 residues. Germline CDR1 and CDR2: SGHDT and YYEEEE. Trimming took 0 bases from V and 10 from J, leaving 7 bases between them. The CDR3 region is CASSLVGNQYF. The CDR3, as DNA: TGTGCCAGCAGCTTGGTCGGAAACCAGTACTTC. The full variable domain, rest sourced from reference TRBV5-6 and TRBJ2-5, is DAGVTQSPTHLIKTRGQQVTLRCSPKSGHDTVSWYQQALGQGPQFIFQYYEEEERQRGNFPDRFSGHQFPNYSSELNVNALLLGDSALYLCASSLVGNQYFGPGTRLLVL.